These T cell receptor beta chains were read from a single sample in a study of cytomegalovirus exposure and HLA in healthy donors. Sequencing used immunoSEQ multiplex PCR; TCRdb keeps in-frame clones, though not all of them. The sample includes about 120,000 clones, around three quarters of them seen just once. The source material was PBMCs. The receptors come from a man aged 18-30 years in good health and CMV-seronegative. The CDR3 runs from the conserved cysteine through the conserved F or W. The order of the fields is clone size, D gene, J gene, V gene, CDR3 DNA, CDR3 protein. A D gene is named only where the DNA matches it firmly. Some rows mark clone size as missing; the rest say once, few, many or name a class of expanded clone.

clone size: few
D gene: TRBD2
J gene: TRBJ2-3
V gene: TRBV18
CDR3 DNA: TGTGCCAGCTCACCTGGTAGCGGGAGTACAGATACGCAGTATTTT
CDR3 protein: CASSPGSGSTDTQYF

clone size: NA
D gene: TRBD2
J gene: TRBJ2-3
V gene: TRBV28
CDR3 DNA: TGTGCCAGCACCGGGACTAGCGGGAGGGCCCGGTATACGCAGTATTTT
CDR3 protein: CASTGTSGRARYTQYF

clone size: NA
D gene: NA
J gene: TRBJ2-3
V gene: TRBV6-5
CDR3 DNA: TGTGCCAGCAGTCCCCTGCGCCGAAGCACAGATACGCAGTATTTT
CDR3 protein: CASSPLRRSTDTQYF

clone size: NA
D gene: TRBD2
J gene: TRBJ2-2
V gene: TRBV19
CDR3 DNA: TGTGCCAGTAGTACGTGGACTAGCGGAAACACCGGGGAGCTGTTTTTT
CDR3 protein: CASSTWTSGNTGELFF

clone size: NA
D gene: NA
J gene: TRBJ2-2
V gene: TRBV5-4
CDR3 DNA: TGTGCCAGCAGCTTGGATCGGCAGGGGGGGAACACCGGGGAGCTGTTTTTT
CDR3 protein: CASSLDRQGGNTGELFF

clone size: NA
D gene: NA
J gene: TRBJ2-1
V gene: TRBV7-9
CDR3 DNA: TGTGCCAGCAGCTTAATTGGACAGAACAATGAGCAGTTCTTC
CDR3 protein: CASSLIGQNNEQFF

clone size: NA
D gene: TRBD1
J gene: TRBJ2-6
V gene: TRBV19
CDR3 DNA: TGTGCCAGTGGAAGGGGACAGGGAAGCTCTGGGGCCAACGTCCTGACTTTC
CDR3 protein: CASGRGQGSSGANVLTF

clone size: NA
D gene: TRBD2
J gene: TRBJ2-5
V gene: TRBV4-3
CDR3 DNA: TGCGCCAGCAGCCAAGAGGGACTAGCTGGCGAGACCCAGTACTTC
CDR3 protein: CASSQEGLAGETQYF

clone size: few
D gene: NA
J gene: TRBJ1-2
V gene: TRBV18
CDR3 DNA: TGTGCCAGCTCACCCCCAGGGTACGGCTACACCTTC
CDR3 protein: CASSPPGYGYTF

clone size: NA
D gene: TRBD2
J gene: TRBJ2-7
V gene: TRBV14
CDR3 DNA: TGTGCCAGCAGCCAAACGGGAGGGTATCTTTACGAGCAGTACTTC
CDR3 protein: CASSQTGGYLYEQYF

clone size: NA
D gene: NA
J gene: TRBJ2-2
V gene: TRBV9
CDR3 DNA: TGTGCCAGCAGCGTAGTAGGGGGGGCGGCCGGGGAGCTGTTTTTT
CDR3 protein: CASSVVGGAAGELFF

clone size: NA
D gene: TRBD2
J gene: TRBJ2-1
V gene: TRBV27
CDR3 DNA: TGTGCCAGCAGACTATTTGGGCGGGAGGGGGGTAATGAGCAGTTCTTC
CDR3 protein: CASRLFGREGGNEQFF